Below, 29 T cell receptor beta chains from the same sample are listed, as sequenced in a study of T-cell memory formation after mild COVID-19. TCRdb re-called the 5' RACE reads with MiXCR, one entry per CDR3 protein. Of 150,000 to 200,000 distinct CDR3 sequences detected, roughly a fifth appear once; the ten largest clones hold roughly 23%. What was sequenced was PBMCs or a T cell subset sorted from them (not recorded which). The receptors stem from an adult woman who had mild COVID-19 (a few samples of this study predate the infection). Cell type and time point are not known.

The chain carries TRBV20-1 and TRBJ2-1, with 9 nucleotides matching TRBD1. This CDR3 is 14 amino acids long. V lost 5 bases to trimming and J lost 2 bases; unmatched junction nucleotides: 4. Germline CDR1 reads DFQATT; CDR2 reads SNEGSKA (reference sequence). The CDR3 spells CSALGTGTYNEQFF. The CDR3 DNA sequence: TGCAGTGCTTTGGGGACAGGGACCTACAATGAGCAGTTCTTC.

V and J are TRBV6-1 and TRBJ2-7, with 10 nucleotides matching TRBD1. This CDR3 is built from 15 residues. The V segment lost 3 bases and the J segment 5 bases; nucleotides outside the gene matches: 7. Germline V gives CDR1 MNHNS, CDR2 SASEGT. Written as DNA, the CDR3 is TGTGCCAGCAGTGACGGGCGACAGGGGGCTGACGAGCAGTACTTC. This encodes CASSDGRQGADEQYF.

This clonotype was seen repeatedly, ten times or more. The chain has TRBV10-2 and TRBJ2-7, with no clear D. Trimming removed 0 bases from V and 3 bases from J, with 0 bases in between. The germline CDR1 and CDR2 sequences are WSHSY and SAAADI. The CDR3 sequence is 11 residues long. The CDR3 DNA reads TGCGCCAGCAGTGAGTCCTACGAGCAGTACTTC. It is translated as CASSESYEQYF.

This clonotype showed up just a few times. CDR3 DNA: TGTGCCAGCAGCACCCGAGGGGGCTACGAGCAGTACTTC. Protein sequence: CASSTRGGYEQYF. The gene calls are TRBV7-9 and TRBJ2-7; a weak D match, TRBD1 (6 bases). The CDR3 is made up of 13 amino acids. V shed 5 bases and J shed 3 bases, with 11 bases lying between them. Germline CDR1 reads SEHNR; CDR2 reads FQNEAQ (reference sequence).

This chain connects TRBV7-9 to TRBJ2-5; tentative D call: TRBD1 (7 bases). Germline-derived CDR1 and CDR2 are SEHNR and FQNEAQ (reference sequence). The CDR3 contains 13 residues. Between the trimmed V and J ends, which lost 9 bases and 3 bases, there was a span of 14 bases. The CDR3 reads CASRAGTEETQYF. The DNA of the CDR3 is TGTGCCAGTCGTGCGGGGACAGAAGAGACCCAGTACTTC.

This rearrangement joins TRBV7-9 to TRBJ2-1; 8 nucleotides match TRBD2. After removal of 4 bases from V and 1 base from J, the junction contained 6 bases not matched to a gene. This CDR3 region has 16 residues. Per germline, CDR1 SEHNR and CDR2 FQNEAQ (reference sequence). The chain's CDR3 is CASSSQTSVSYNEQFF. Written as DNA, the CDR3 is TGTGCCAGCAGCTCCCAGACTAGCGTGTCCTACAATGAGCAGTTCTTC.

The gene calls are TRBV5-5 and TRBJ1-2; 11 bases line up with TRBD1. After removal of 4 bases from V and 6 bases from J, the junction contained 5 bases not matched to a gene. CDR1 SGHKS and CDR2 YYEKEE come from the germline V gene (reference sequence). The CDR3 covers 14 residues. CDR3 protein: CASSVGQGDDGYTF. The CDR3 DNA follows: TGTGCCAGCAGCGTGGGACAGGGGGACGATGGCTACACCTTC.

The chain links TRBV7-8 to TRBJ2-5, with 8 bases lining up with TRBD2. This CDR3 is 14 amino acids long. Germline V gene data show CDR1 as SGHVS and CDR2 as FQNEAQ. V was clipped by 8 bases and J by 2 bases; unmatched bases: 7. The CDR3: CASLGGGGQETQYF. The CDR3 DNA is TGTGCCAGCCTGGGGGGCGGGGGGCAAGAGACCCAGTACTTC.

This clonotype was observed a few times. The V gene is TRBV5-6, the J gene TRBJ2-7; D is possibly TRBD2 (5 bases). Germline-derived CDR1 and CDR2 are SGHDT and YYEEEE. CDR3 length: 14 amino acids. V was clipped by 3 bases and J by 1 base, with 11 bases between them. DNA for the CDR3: TGTGCCAGCAGCTACCTGGGGAGTTCCTACGAGCAGTACTTC. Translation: CASSYLGSSYEQYF.

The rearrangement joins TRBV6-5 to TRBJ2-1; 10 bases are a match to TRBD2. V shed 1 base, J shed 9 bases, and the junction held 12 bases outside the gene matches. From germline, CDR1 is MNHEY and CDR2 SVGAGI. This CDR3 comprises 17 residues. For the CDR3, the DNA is TGTGCCAGCAGTTACTTTTTTGCTAGCGGGAGAACGAGTGAGCAGTTCTTC. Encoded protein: CASSYFFASGRTSEQFF.

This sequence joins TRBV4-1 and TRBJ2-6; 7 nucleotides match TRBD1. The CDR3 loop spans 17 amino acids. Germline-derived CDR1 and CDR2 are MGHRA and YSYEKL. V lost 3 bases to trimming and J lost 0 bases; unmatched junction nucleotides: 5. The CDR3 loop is CASSHWTGSSGANVLTF. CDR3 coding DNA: TGCGCCAGCAGCCACTGGACAGGAAGCTCTGGGGCCAACGTCCTGACTTTC.

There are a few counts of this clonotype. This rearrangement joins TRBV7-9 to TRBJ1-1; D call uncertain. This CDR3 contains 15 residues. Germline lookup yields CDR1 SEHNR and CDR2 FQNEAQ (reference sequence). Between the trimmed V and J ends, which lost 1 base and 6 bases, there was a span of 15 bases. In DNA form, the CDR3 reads TGTGCCAGCAGCTTAGGTCCAAACACAGAACCTGAAGCTTTCTTT. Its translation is CASSLGPNTEPEAFF. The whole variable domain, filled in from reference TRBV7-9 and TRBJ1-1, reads DTGVSQNPRHKITKRGQNVTFRCDPISEHNRLYWYRQTLGQGPEFLTYFQNEAQLEKSRLLSDRFSAERPKGSFSTLEIQRTEQGDSAMYLCASSLGPNTEPEAFFGQGTRLTVV.

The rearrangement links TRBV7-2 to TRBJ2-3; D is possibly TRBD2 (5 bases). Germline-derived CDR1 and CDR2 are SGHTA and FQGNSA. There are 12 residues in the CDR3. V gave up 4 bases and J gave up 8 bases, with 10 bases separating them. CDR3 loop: CASSYPSLTQYF. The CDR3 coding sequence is TGTGCCAGCAGCTACCCTAGCCTTACGCAGTATTTT.

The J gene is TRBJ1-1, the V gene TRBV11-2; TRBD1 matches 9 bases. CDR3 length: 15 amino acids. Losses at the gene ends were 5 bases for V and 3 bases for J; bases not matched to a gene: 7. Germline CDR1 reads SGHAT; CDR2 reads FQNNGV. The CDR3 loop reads CASSPRDREDTEAFF. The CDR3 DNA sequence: TGTGCCAGCAGCCCAAGGGACAGGGAGGACACTGAAGCTTTCTTT.

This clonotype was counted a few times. The CDR3 DNA reads as TGTGCCAGCAGTGGAGGACAGCGTAAAGCTTTCTTT. Its protein product is CASSGGQRKAFF. This chain joins TRBV2 and TRBJ1-1, with D perhaps matching TRBD1 (6 bases). V was trimmed by 4 bases and J by 9 bases, leaving 12 bases between them. Germline CDR1 is SNHLY and CDR2 is FYNNEI. The CDR3 consists of 12 residues.

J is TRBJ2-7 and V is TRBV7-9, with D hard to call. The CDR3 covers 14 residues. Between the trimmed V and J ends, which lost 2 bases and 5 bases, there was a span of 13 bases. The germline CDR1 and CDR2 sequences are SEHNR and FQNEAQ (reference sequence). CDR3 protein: CASSLLQSDHEQYF. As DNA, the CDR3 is TGTGCCAGCAGCTTACTCCAGTCGGACCACGAGCAGTACTTC.

The DNA of the CDR3 is TGTGCCAGCAGCTTAGTGCCGGGACTAGTCTATGAGCAGTTCTTC. This sequence encodes CASSLVPGLVYEQFF. The genes are TRBV7-9 and TRBJ2-1, with TRBD2 matching over 8 bases. The CDR3 has 15 residues. Trimming cost V 1 base and J 8 bases; bases outside gene matches: 7. Germline V gene data show CDR1 as SEHNR and CDR2 as FQNEAQ (reference sequence).

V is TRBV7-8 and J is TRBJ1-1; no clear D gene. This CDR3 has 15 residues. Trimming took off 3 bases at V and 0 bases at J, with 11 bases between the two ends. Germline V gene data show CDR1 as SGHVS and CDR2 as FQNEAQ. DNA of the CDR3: TGTGCCAGCAGCTTCTCGATAGCGATGAACACTGAAGCTTTCTTT. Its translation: CASSFSIAMNTEAFF.

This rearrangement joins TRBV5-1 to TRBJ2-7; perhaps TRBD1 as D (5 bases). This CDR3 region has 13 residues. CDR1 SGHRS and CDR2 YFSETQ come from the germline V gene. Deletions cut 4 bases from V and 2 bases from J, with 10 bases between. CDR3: CASSEDSAYEQYF. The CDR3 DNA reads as TGCGCCAGCAGCGAAGACAGTGCCTACGAGCAGTACTTC.

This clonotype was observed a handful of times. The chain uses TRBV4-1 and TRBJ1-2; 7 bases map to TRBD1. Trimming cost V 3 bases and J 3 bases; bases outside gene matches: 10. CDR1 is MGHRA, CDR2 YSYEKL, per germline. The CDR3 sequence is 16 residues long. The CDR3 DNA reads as TGCGCCAGCAGCCATTATCTGCGACAGGGTCACTATGGCTACACCTTC. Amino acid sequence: CASSHYLRQGHYGYTF.

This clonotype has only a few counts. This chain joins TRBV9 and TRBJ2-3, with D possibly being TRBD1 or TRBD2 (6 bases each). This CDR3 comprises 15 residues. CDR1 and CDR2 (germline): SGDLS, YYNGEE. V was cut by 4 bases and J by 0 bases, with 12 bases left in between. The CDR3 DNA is TGTGCCAGCAGCTCAGGAGGGGGGAGCACAGATACGCAGTATTTT. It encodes CASSSGGGSTDTQYF. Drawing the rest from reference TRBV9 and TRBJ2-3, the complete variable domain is DSGVTQTPKHLITATGQRVTLRCSPRSGDLSVYWYQQSLDQGLQFLIQYYNGEERAKGNILERFSAQQFPDLHSELNLSSLELGDSALYFCASSSGGGSTDTQYFGPGTRLTVL.

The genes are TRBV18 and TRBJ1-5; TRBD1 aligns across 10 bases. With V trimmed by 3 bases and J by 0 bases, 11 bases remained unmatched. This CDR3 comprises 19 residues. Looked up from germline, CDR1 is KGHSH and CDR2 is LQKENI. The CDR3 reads CASSPTGGHVVYSNQPQHF. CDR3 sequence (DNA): TGTGCCAGCTCACCGACAGGGGGCCACGTAGTCTATAGCAATCAGCCCCAGCATTTT.

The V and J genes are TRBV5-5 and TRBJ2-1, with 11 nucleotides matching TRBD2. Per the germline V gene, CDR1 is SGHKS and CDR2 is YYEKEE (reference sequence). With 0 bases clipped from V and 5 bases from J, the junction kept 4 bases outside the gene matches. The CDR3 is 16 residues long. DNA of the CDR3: TGTGCCAGCAGCTTGGGATTTAGCGGGGGGGACAATGAGCAGTTCTTC. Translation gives CASSLGFSGGDNEQFF.

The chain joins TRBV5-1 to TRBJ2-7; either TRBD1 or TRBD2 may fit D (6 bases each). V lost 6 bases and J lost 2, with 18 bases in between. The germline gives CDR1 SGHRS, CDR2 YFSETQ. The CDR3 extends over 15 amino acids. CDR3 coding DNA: TGCGCCAGCAAGGGCGAGGGGGGCCTCCCCTACGAGCAGTACTTC. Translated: CASKGEGGLPYEQYF.

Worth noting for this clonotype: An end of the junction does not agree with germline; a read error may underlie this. The CDR3 spells CAISGPSDTNEQFF. CDR3 sequence (DNA): TGTGCCATCAGTGGGCCTAGCGATACCAATGAGCAGTTCTTC. The chain employs TRBV24-1 and TRBJ2-1; tentative D call: TRBD2 (6 bases). CDR1 is KGHDR, CDR2 SFDVKD, per germline. CDR3 length equals 14 residues.

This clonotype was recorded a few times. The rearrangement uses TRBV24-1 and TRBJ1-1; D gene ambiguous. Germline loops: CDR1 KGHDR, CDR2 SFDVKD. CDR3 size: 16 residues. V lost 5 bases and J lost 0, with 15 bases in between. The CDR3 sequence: CATSGPGRRLNTEAFF. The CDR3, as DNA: TGTGCCACCAGTGGCCCGGGTCGACGGTTGAACACTGAAGCTTTCTTT.

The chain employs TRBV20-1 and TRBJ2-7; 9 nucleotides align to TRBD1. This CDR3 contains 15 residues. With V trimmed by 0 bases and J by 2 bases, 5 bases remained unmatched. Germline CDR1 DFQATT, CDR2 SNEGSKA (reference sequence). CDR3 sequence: CSARETGQGTYEQYF. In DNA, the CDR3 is TGCAGTGCTAGAGAAACGGGACAGGGTACCTACGAGCAGTACTTC.

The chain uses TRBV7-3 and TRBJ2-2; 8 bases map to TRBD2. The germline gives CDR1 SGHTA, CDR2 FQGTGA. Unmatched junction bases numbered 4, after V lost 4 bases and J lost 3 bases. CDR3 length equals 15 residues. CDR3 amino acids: CASSSSGSDTGELFF. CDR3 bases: TGTGCCAGCAGCTCGAGCGGGAGCGACACCGGGGAGCTGTTTTTT.

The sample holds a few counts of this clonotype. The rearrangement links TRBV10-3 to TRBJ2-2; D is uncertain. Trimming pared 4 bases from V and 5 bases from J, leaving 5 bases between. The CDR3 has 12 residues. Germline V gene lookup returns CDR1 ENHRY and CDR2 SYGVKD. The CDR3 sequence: CAISGPTGELFF. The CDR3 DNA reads TGTGCCATCAGTGGGCCAACCGGGGAGCTGTTTTTT.